The rows below give T cell receptor beta chains drawn from one sample of a study of blood T cell repertoires in COVID-19. Generated by immunoSEQ multiplex PCR, the TCRdb table keeps only in-frame clones and is missing some. Among about 330,000 clones, more than 75% were seen once, and the ten largest hold more than 3%. The material sequenced was peripheral blood. The receptors here all came from a woman between 45 and 60 years old with active or convalescent COVID-19. Each CDR3 is given with its conserved first and last residue. D genes are given only for firm matches. Not all rows give a size; the values are once, few, many and, for expanded clones, a class.

>TRBV6-1|-|TRBJ2-7|-
CASSEASAGGSYEQYF
TGTGCCAGCAGTGAAGCATCAGCGGGTGGCTCCTACGAGCAGTACTTC
>TRBV18|-|TRBJ1-5|TRBD1
CASSPGEGAGEHF
TGTGCCAGCTCCCCAGGTGAGGGGGCAGGGGAGCATTTT
>TRBV4-2|-|TRBJ2-6|TRBD1
CASSQGAGTGGSGANVLTF
TGTGCCAGCAGCCAAGGAGCGGGGACAGGGGGCTCTGGGGCCAACGTCCTGACTTTC
>TRBV5-1|-|TRBJ2-1|TRBD2
CASSLVSGGDNEQFF
TGCGCCAGCAGCTTGGTTAGCGGGGGGGACAATGAGCAGTTCTTC
>TRBV5-4|-|TRBJ1-1|-
CASSVPQLNTEAFF
TGTGCCAGCAGCGTACCACAGCTGAACACTGAAGCTTTCTTT
>TRBV29-1|-|TRBJ2-3|-
CSADGGTDTQYF
TGCAGCGCCGACGGGGGCACAGATACGCAGTATTTT
>TRBV6-2/TRBV6-3|-|TRBJ2-6|TRBD1
CASSLRTGGSGANVLTF
TGTGCCAGCAGTCTTAGGACAGGGGGCTCTGGGGCCAACGTCCTGACTTTC
>TRBV5-1|-|TRBJ2-7|-
CASSLGSSYEQYF
TGCGCCAGCAGCTTGGGTAGCTCCTACGAGCAGTACTTC
>TRBV27|-|TRBJ2-7|TRBD1
CASSKGTVVYEQYF
TGTGCCAGCAGTAAGGGGACAGTTGTCTACGAGCAGTACTTC
>TRBV5-5|once|TRBJ1-1|TRBD1
CASSFQGAGTEAFF
TGTGCCAGCAGCTTCCAGGGGGCTGGAACTGAAGCTTTCTTT
>TRBV6-6|-|TRBJ1-1|-
CASSYTGTEAFF
TGTGCCAGCAGTTACACGGGGACTGAAGCTTTCTTT
>TRBV28|once|TRBJ1-2|-
CASSEHPGGYTF
TGTGCCAGCAGTGAGCACCCGGGGGGCTACACCTTC
>TRBV28|-|TRBJ2-3|TRBD2
CASSLLAGGGDTQYF
TGTGCCAGCAGTTTGCTAGCGGGAGGCGGAGATACGCAGTATTTT
>TRBV7-3|-|TRBJ2-2|-
CASSLGLKGELFF
TGTGCCAGCAGCTTAGGGCTAAAGGGGGAGCTGTTTTTT
>TRBV19|-|TRBJ1-2|-
CASSLRVGDYGYTF
TGTGCCAGTAGTCTCCGGGTCGGGGACTATGGCTACACCTTC
>TRBV7-3|few|TRBJ2-1|-
CASSISGGPYNEQFF
TGTGCCAGCAGTATCTCAGGGGGGCCCTACAATGAGCAGTTCTTC
>TRBV7-8|-|TRBJ2-2|-
CASSRGNTGELFF
TGTGCCAGCAGCAGGGGGAACACCGGGGAGCTGTTTTTT
>TRBV6-5|-|TRBJ2-7|TRBD1
CASSYDGDRVGEQYF
TGTGCCAGCAGTTACGATGGGGACAGGGTCGGCGAGCAGTACTTC
>TRBV24-1|-|TRBJ1-5|-
CATSRGSNQPQHF
TGTGCCACGAGCAGGGGTTCCAATCAGCCCCAGCATTTT
>TRBV7-6|once|TRBJ2-3|TRBD2
CASSLRTSGGDTQYF
TGTGCCAGCAGCTTACGGACTAGCGGGGGTGATACGCAGTATTTT
>TRBV12-3/TRBV12-4|-|TRBJ1-2|TRBD1
CASSRRQGDGYTF
TGTGCCAGCAGTCGGAGACAGGGGGATGGCTACACCTTC
>TRBV6-4|-|TRBJ1-6|-
CASSDFRTASSYNSPLHF
TGTGCCAGCAGTGACTTTAGGACAGCGAGCTCCTATAATTCACCCCTCCACTTT
>TRBV5-4|-|TRBJ2-5|-
CASSLRDYQETQYF
TGTGCCAGCAGCTTGAGAGACTACCAAGAGACCCAGTACTTC
>TRBV30|-|TRBJ2-1|-
CAWTWRGRNEQFF
TGTGCCTGGACCTGGAGGGGGCGCAATGAGCAGTTCTTC
>TRBV19|-|TRBJ1-2|-
CASSILALRGETYGYTF
TGTGCCAGTAGTATATTGGCCCTCCGGGGGGAGACCTATGGCTACACCTTC
>TRBV7-2|-|TRBJ2-3|-
CASSLGGNPTDTQYF
TGTGCCAGCAGCTTAGGTGGCAACCCCACAGATACGCAGTATTTT
>TRBV6-5|-|TRBJ1-2|TRBD1
CAGATRTGGNYGYTF
TGTGCCGGAGCCACTCGGACAGGGGGCAACTATGGCTACACCTTC
>TRBV4-2|-|TRBJ1-2|-
CASSQVGLTNYGYTF
TGTGCCAGCAGCCAAGTCGGGTTAACTAACTATGGCTACACCTTC
>TRBV28|once|TRBJ1-6|TRBD1
CASSSGQGGSPLHF
TGTGCCAGCAGTTCCGGACAGGGAGGTTCACCCCTCCACTTT
>TRBV25-1|-|TRBJ2-1|TRBD2
CASSRLADPYNEQFF
TGTGCCAGCAGTCGTCTAGCGGACCCCTACAATGAGCAGTTCTTC
>TRBV7-8|-|TRBJ1-3|-
CASSLGGTYSSSGNTIYF
TGTGCCAGCAGCTTAGGGGGGACATATTCGAGCTCTGGAAACACCATATATTTT
>TRBV9|-|TRBJ2-2|-
CASSALMRENTGELFF
TGTGCCAGCAGCGCGCTTATGCGGGAGAACACCGGGGAGCTGTTTTTT
>TRBV27|-|TRBJ1-2|-
CASSLGRAYGYTF
TGTGCCAGCAGTTTGGGCAGGGCCTATGGCTACACCTTC
>TRBV2|-|TRBJ1-2|-
CASSERHRGYTF
TGTGCCAGCAGTGAAAGACATCGGGGCTACACCTTC
>TRBV7-3|-|TRBJ2-1|TRBD1
CASSPRQGTYNEQFF
TGTGCCAGCAGCCCTCGACAGGGGACATACAATGAGCAGTTCTTC
>TRBV27|-|TRBJ2-1|TRBD2
CASSSTSVSPNEQFF
TGTGCCAGCAGTTCCACTAGCGTCTCCCCCAATGAGCAGTTCTTC
>TRBV27|-|TRBJ1-1|-
CASKWVGRNTEAFF
TGTGCCAGCAAATGGGTGGGGAGGAACACTGAAGCTTTCTTT